A selection of T cell receptor beta chains follows, all from one sample in a study of cytomegalovirus exposure and HLA in healthy donors. Only in-frame clones appear in the TCRdb table, and some are missing; sequencing was by immunoSEQ multiplex PCR. The sample has 150,000 to 200,000 clones; about 80% are singletons. The sequenced material came from PBMCs. Receptors originate from a woman aged 35 to 49 in good health and CMV-seronegative. The CDR3 runs from the conserved cysteine through the conserved F or W. The order of the fields is clone size, D gene, J gene, V gene, CDR3 DNA, CDR3 protein. A D gene is named only where the DNA matches it firmly. Size values are once, few and many counts, or a class for expanded clones, and some rows have none.

>-|-|TRBJ2-3|TRBV7-3
TGTGCCAGCAGCTTAGCGGGCCTCACAGATACGCAGTATTTT
CASSLAGLTDTQYF
>-|-|TRBJ2-6|TRBV14
TGTGCCAGCAGCCAAACGGGCTCTGGGGCCAACGGCCTGACTTTC
CASSQTGSGANGLTF
>-|TRBD2|TRBJ2-1|TRBV7-2
TGTGCCAGCAGCTTGACCGGGACTAGTTACTACAATGAGCAGTTCTTC
CASSLTGTSYYNEQFF
>-|-|TRBJ2-7|TRBV7-6
TGTGCCAGCAGCTTAGGGGCAGGAAACTCCTACGAGCAGTACTTC
CASSLGAGNSYEQYF
>once|TRBD1|TRBJ1-5|TRBV4-3
TGCGCCAGCAGCCAAGGGACAGGTATTAATCAGCCCCAGCATTTT
CASSQGTGINQPQHF
>-|-|TRBJ2-3|TRBV28
TGTGCCAGCCTCCGAGAATTAAACACAGATACGCAGTATTTT
CASLRELNTDTQYF
>-|-|TRBJ2-3|TRBV19
TGTGCCAGTAGCGTTACTAGAGATCGCACAGATACGCAGTATTTT
CASSVTRDRTDTQYF
>few|-|TRBJ2-4|TRBV25-1
TGTGCCAGCAGTGAATGGGGACAATCCAAAAACATTCAGTACTTC
CASSEWGQSKNIQYF
>-|-|TRBJ2-5|TRBV7-2
TGTGCCAGCAGCTTAGCCGGGACAATACAAGAGACCCAGTACTTC
CASSLAGTIQETQYF
>-|-|TRBJ1-1|TRBV9
TGTGCCAGCAGCCCCCTCGGGACACCAGAAGCTTTCTTT
CASSPLGTPEAFF
>-|TRBD1|TRBJ1-4|TRBV6-5
TGTGCCAGCAGTACAGGGGGGAAAGCTGAAAAACTGTTTTTT
CASSTGGKAEKLFF
>-|TRBD2|TRBJ2-1|TRBV5-1
TGCGCCAGCAGCCCGGGCGTTGGGACTAGCGACTACAATGAGCAGTTCTTC
CASSPGVGTSDYNEQFF
>-|-|TRBJ2-2|TRBV15
TGTGCCACCAGCAGGGCTTCGTCCGGGGAGCTGTTTTTT
CATSRASSGELFF
>-|TRBD2|TRBJ2-1|TRBV11-2
TGTGCCAGCAGCTTGCCGGGACTAGTTTCCTTCTTGGAACGCAATGAGCAGTTCTTC
CASSLPGLVSFLERNEQFF
>-|-|TRBJ2-3|TRBV5-8
TGTGCCAGCAGCTTGGGTACTAGCACAGATACGCAGTATTTT
CASSLGTSTDTQYF
>-|-|TRBJ2-1|TRBV7-9
TGTGCCAGCAGCCCCGGGAGCCGCTCGGCACGGGGTTACAATGAGCAGTTCTTC
CASSPGSRSARGYNEQFF
>few|TRBD2|TRBJ2-6|TRBV28
TGTGCCAGCGGCGCTAGCGGGTACTCTGGGGCCAACGTCCTGACTTTC
CASGASGYSGANVLTF
>-|-|TRBJ1-1|TRBV4-1
TGCGCCAGCAGCCCAAACCCGGGGAACACTGAAGCTTTCTTT
CASSPNPGNTEAFF
>few|-|TRBJ1-3|TRBV4-3
TGCGCCAGCAGCCTGATGGCAGGACAATCTGGAAACACCATATATTTT
CASSLMAGQSGNTIYF
>-|-|TRBJ2-7|TRBV5-4
TGTGCCAGCAGCTCCGGACCGGGGAACTACGAGCAGTACTTC
CASSSGPGNYEQYF
>-|TRBD1|TRBJ1-2|TRBV4-3
TGCGCCAGCAGCCGTGACAGGGTTACGGGTGGCTACACCTTC
CASSRDRVTGGYTF
>-|TRBD2|TRBJ2-3|TRBV7-2
TGTGCCAGCAGCTTATGGCTAGCGGCTAGCACAGATACGCAGTATTTT
CASSLWLAASTDTQYF
>-|TRBD2|TRBJ2-1|TRBV12-5
TGTGCTAGTGGGTGGGCTAGCGGGTCGTACAATGAGCAGTTCTTC
CASGWASGSYNEQFF
>-|-|TRBJ2-7|TRBV5-4
TGTGCCAGCAGCTTGATTGGCGGATCCTACGAGCAGTACTTC
CASSLIGGSYEQYF
>-|TRBD2|TRBJ2-1|TRBV5-1
TGCGCCAGCAGCTTGGAGGGTCTGGTGGGGACTAGCTCGTTCTTC
CASSLEGLVGTSSFF
>-|TRBD1|TRBJ2-5|TRBV19
TGTGCCAGCAAACAGGGGGCTGAAGAGACCCAGTACTTC
CASKQGAEETQYF
>once|TRBD2|TRBJ2-7|TRBV28
TGTGCCAGCAGTTCCCCCCAGGGAGGGACCTACGAGCAGTACTTC
CASSSPQGGTYEQYF
>-|TRBD2|TRBJ2-7|TRBV28
TGTGCCAGCAGTAAACTAGCGGGAGGATTCTACGAGCAGTACTTC
CASSKLAGGFYEQYF
>-|-|TRBJ2-3|TRBV5-1
TGCGCCAGCAGCTGGCCCCTCGAGGCAGATACGCAGTATTTT
CASSWPLEADTQYF
>-|TRBD1|TRBJ1-5|TRBV15
TGTGCCACCAGACCCGGGACAGCAACGCTAAATAGCAATCAGCCCCAGCATTTT
CATRPGTATLNSNQPQHF
>-|-|TRBJ1-1|TRBV28
TGTGCCAGCAGGCGGACAGTGAACACTGAAGCTTTCTTT
CASRRTVNTEAFF
>once|-|TRBJ2-3|TRBV19
TGTGCCAGCTCACCGACTCCGGCCGGCACAGATACGCAGTATTTT
CASSPTPAGTDTQYF
>-|-|TRBJ2-7|TRBV29-1
TGCAGCGTCTCCCAGGCCTCCTACGAGCAGTACTTC
CSVSQASYEQYF
>-|TRBD1|TRBJ2-3|TRBV5-1
TGCGCCAGCAGCTTGGAACAGGGGCACACAGATACGCAGTATTTT
CASSLEQGHTDTQYF
>-|-|TRBJ1-3|TRBV7-2
TGTGCCAGCAGCCCGGACAGAAGCGGAAACACCATATATTTT
CASSPDRSGNTIYF
>few|TRBD1|TRBJ2-7|TRBV6-4
TGTGATCCTACAGGGGTAGTAACTCCCTACGAGCAGTACTTC
CDPTGVVTPYEQYF
>-|-|TRBJ2-7|TRBV10-3
TGTGCCATCAGCTTAGAAGGCAGGGAGCAGTACTTC
CAISLEGREQYF